This TCR beta chain was documented in a study of CD8 T cells in Susac syndrome. Germline V gene data show CDR1 as SQVTM and CDR2 as ANQGSEA. The CDR3 has 14 residues. Unmatched junction bases numbered 3, after V lost 2 bases and J lost 1 base. With random hexamers, 0.5 to 1 ug RNA was reverse transcribed. TCRdb reprocessed the immunoSEQ multiplex PCR reads with MiXCR, giving one entry per CDR3 protein. Found here are about 190,000 distinct CDR3 sequences, approximately 94% of them singletons; the top ten hold 0.1%. Sequencing of TCR beta covered CD8+ and CD4+ T cells obtained from blood. This chain links TRBV29-1 with TRBJ1-1; 8 bases fit TRBD1. This clonotype was sampled from a human donor in good health. Sequenced sample: CD4+ T cells from PBMCs. In nucleotides, the CDR3 is TGCAGCGTTGAACAGGGGGCAGGGAACACTGAAGCTTTCTTT. This codes for CSVEQGAGNTEAFF.